What follows are 10 T cell receptor beta chains derived from one specimen sequenced in a study of T cell responses to AZD1222 COVID-19 vaccine. Method: immunoSEQ multiplex PCR; TCRdb's copy keeps in-frame clones and lacks some. The table lists about 94,000 clones, about 88% of them singletons. This specimen consisted of peripheral blood, obtained on day 0 of AZD1222 vaccination. These receptors were obtained from an adult in good health.

CDR3 protein: CSVEEGDPNYGYTF. CDR3 sequence (DNA): TGCAGCGTTGAAGAGGGGGACCCTAACTATGGCTACACCTTC. This rearrangement joins TRBV29-1 to TRBJ1-2, with a weak D call TRBD1 (5 bases). This CDR3 contains 14 residues. Per germline, CDR1 SQVTM and CDR2 ANQGSEA. Trimming removed 0 bases at V and 0 bases at J, with 8 bases between.

This clone was observed once. The chain uses TRBV5-1 and TRBJ2-3, with TRBD2 matching over 15 bases. Germline CDR1 and CDR2: SGHRS and YFSETQ. The V segment lost 5 bases and the J segment 6 bases; nucleotides outside the gene matches: 10. The CDR3 loop spans 17 amino acids. The CDR3 nucleotides are TGCGCCAGCAGTTGGGGACTAGCGGGGGGCCGAGCGGATACGCAGTATTTT. Its protein product is CASSWGLAGGRADTQYF.

The chain is built from TRBV19 and TRBJ1-2; 7 nucleotides align to TRBD1. Germline V gene lookup returns CDR1 LNHDA and CDR2 SQIVND (reference sequence). Losses at the gene ends were 6 bases for V and 7 bases for J; bases not matched to a gene: 5. The CDR3 length is 12 residues. In DNA, the CDR3 is TGTGCCAGTAGCCACAGGGGTGGTGGCTACACCTTC. Protein: CASSHRGGGYTF.

Only one count was recorded for this clone. V usage is TRBV4-2 and J usage is TRBJ2-1; tentatively, D is TRBD2 (5 bases). The CDR3 length is 16 residues. CDR1 and CDR2 (germline): LGHNA, YNFKEQ. Trimming took off 0 bases at V and 9 bases at J, with 18 bases between the two ends. The CDR3 DNA reads TGTGCCAGCAGCCAAGACCCAGACTACACCCCGCGTGAGCAGTTCTTC. Translating gives CASSQDPDYTPREQFF.

This clone occurred once. This chain links TRBV2 with TRBJ1-4; 7 bases line up with TRBD1. Trimming removed 6 bases from V and 11 bases from J; junction bases left unmatched: 15. This CDR3 spans 15 amino acids. Looked up from germline, CDR1 is SNHLY and CDR2 is FYNNEI. In nucleotides, the CDR3 is TGTGCCAGCAGCCCTAACCGGACAGGTTCGAGGAAACTGTTTTTT. This encodes CASSPNRTGSRKLFF.

V and J are TRBV30 and TRBJ1-5; D uncertain. The germline V and J ends were trimmed by 0 bases and 0 bases, with 3 bases remaining between them. Germline CDR1 GTSNPN, CDR2 SVGIG (reference sequence). The length of the CDR3 is 13 residues. The DNA for the CDR3 is TGTGCCTGGAGTGTAGGTAGCAATCAGCCCCAGCATTTT. It is translated as CAWSVGSNQPQHF.

The chain combines TRBV7-7 with TRBJ2-1; TRBD2 agrees at 12 bases. V trimming: 1 base; J trimming: 7 bases; junction bases outside the gene matches: 5. Germline assignment: CDR1 SSHAT and CDR2 FNYEAQ (reference sequence). CDR3 size: 16 residues. The CDR3: CASSLGGLAGGNEQFF. The CDR3 DNA reads as TGTGCCAGCAGCTTAGGAGGGCTAGCGGGGGGGAATGAGCAGTTCTTC.

This chain links TRBV9 with TRBJ2-2; 7 bases map to TRBD2. CDR1 SGDLS and CDR2 YYNGEE come from the germline V gene. J lost 2 bases, V lost 2 bases, and 9 bases had no gene match. The CDR3 is 17 residues long. DNA of the CDR3: TGTGCCAGCAGCGTTTCGGGGGGAGGGTTAAACACCGGGGAGCTGTTTTTT. Amino acids: CASSVSGGGLNTGELFF.

There are a few counts of this clone. The chain is built from TRBV28 and TRBJ1-5; 8 bases line up with TRBD1. The CDR3 loop spans 17 amino acids. V lost 5 bases to trimming and J lost 2 bases; unmatched junction nucleotides: 11. Germline assignment: CDR1 MDHEN and CDR2 SYDVKM. The chain's CDR3 is CASSPRQGIAGNQPQHF. DNA for the CDR3: TGTGCCAGCAGTCCGAGACAGGGGATAGCCGGCAATCAGCCCCAGCATTTT.

This sequence joins TRBV28 and TRBJ1-4, with D hard to call. The CDR3 covers 14 residues. Germline CDR1 reads MDHEN; CDR2 reads SYDVKM. V lost 8 bases to trimming and J lost 5 bases, with 15 bases between them. The CDR3: CASGMTGLNEKLFF. For the CDR3, the DNA is TGTGCCAGCGGGATGACCGGGTTGAATGAAAAACTGTTTTTT.